This TCR beta chain was identified during a study of OX40 agonist ivuxolimab in advanced cancers. About the research overall: Those treated in dose escalation had hepatocellular carcinoma, melanoma, renal cell cancer or head and neck cancer. Patients were around 83% male with ages about 23 to 80, mean 60.

TCRdb's copy holds only in-frame clones and misses some; the assay was immunoSEQ multiplex PCR. The profile shows tens of thousands of clones, over 85% of them singletons. Germline CDR1 is MNHEY and CDR2 is SVGAGI. The CDR3 is 13 residues long. The junction had 6 bases not matched to a gene; V was cut back by 7 bases and J by 7 bases. This TCR came from an adult with an advanced solid tumor such as melanoma, head and neck, liver or kidney cancer. The material was CD4+ or CD8+ T cells sorted from blood, obtained in a trial of the OX40 agonist ivuxolimab. The gene calls are TRBV6-5 and TRBJ2-5; 10 bases line up with TRBD2. The CDR3 coding sequence is TGTGCCAGCAACCTAAGACTAGCGGGGACCCAGTACTTC. Translated: CASNLRLAGTQYF.